The source of this TCR beta chain is a study of STAT5B mutations in CD4+ large granular lymphocyte leukemia. The CDR3 spans 14 residues. The V gene end was trimmed by 4 bases and the J gene end by 5 bases; junction bases not matched to a gene: 6. The germline gives CDR1 SEHNR, CDR2 FQNEAQ (reference sequence). TCRdb's copy holds only in-frame clones and misses some; the assay was immunoSEQ multiplex PCR. The table lists approximately 20,000 clones, 65% to 85% of them singletons, with approximately 13% in the top ten. This clonotype was obtained from a human donor in good health. Source material: CD4+ T cells from blood buffy coats. This chain links TRBV7-9 with TRBJ2-7; TRBD1 agrees at 9 bases. CDR3: CASSSGQGRNEQYF. The CDR3 region has the DNA TGTGCCAGCAGCTCGGGACAGGGACGAAACGAGCAGTACTTC.